The entry that follows covers one TCR beta chain sequence. This sample was included in a study of OX40 agonist ivuxolimab in advanced cancers. V lost 3 bases, J lost 5 bases, and 14 bases lay in between. This CDR3 region has 14 residues. Germline V gene lookup returns CDR1 SGHDT and CDR2 YYEEEE. The table came from immunoSEQ multiplex PCR; TCRdb's copy has only in-frame clones and leaves some out. The sample shows about 150,000 clones, approximately 94% of them seen only once. This clonotype was obtained from an adult with an advanced solid tumor such as melanoma, head and neck, liver or kidney cancer. This specimen consisted of CD4+ or CD8+ T cells sorted from blood, obtained in a trial of the OX40 agonist ivuxolimab. J is TRBJ2-5 and V is TRBV5-6; D gene unclear. The CDR3: CASSSAVIWETQYF. CDR3 DNA: TGTGCCAGCAGCTCCGCCGTTATTTGGGAGACCCAGTACTTC.